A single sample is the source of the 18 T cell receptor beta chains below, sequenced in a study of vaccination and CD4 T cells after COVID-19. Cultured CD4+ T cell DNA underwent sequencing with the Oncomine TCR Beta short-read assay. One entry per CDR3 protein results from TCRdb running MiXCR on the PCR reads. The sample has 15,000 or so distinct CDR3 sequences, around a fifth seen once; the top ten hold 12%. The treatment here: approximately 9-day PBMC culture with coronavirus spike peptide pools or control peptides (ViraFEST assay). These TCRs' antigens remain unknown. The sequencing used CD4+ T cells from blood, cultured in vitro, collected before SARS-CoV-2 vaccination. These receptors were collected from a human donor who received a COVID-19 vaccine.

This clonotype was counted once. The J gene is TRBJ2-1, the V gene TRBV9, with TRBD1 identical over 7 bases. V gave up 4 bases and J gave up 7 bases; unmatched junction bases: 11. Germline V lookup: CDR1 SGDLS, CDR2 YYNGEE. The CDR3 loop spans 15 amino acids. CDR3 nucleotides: TGTGCCAGCAGCAAGCGACCGGGACAGTCAAATGAGCAGTTCTTC. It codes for CASSKRPGQSNEQFF.

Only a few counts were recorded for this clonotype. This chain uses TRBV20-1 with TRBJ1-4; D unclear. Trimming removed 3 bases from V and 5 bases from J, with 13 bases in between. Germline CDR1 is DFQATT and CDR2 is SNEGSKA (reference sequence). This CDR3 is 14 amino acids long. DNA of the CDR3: TGCAGTGCTAGCTCGGGTGGGTTCAATGAAAAACTGTTTTTT. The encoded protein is CSASSGGFNEKLFF.

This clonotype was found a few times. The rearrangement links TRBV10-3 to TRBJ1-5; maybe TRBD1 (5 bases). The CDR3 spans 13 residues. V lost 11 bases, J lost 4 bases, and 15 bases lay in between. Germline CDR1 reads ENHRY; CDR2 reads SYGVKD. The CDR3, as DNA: TGTGCCGTAAAAGACAGTGCAAATCAGCCCCAGCATTTT. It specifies CAVKDSANQPQHF.

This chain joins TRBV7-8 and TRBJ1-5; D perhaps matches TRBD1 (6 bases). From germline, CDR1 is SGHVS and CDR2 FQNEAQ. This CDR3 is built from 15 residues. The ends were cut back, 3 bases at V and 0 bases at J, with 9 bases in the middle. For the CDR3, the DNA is TGTGCCAGCAGCTTTGGGACAACTAGCAATCAGCCCCAGCATTTT. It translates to CASSFGTTSNQPQHF. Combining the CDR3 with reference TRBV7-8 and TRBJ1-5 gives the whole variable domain GAGVSQSPRYKVAKRGQDVALRCDPISGHVSLFWYQQALGQGPEFLTYFQNEAQLDKSGLPSDRFFAERPEGSVSTLKIQRTQQEDSAVYLCASSFGTTSNQPQHFGDGTRLSIL.

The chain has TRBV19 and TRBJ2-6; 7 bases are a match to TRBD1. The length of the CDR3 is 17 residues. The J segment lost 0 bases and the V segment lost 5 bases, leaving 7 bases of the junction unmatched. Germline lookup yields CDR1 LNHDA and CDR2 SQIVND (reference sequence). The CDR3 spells CASSRGTASSGANVLTF. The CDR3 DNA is TGTGCCAGTAGTCGTGGGACAGCCAGCTCTGGGGCCAACGTCCTGACTTTC.

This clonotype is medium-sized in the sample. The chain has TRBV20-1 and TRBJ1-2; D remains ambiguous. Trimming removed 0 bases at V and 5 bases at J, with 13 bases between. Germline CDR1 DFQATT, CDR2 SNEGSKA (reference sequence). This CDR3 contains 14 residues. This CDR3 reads CSARDPISKYGYTF. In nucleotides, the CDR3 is TGCAGTGCTAGAGACCCCATCTCGAAATATGGCTACACCTTC.

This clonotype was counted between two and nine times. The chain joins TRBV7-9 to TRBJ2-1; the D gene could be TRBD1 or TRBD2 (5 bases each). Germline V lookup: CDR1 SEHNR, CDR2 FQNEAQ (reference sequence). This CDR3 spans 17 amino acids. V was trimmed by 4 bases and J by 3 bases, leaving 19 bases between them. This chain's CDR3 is CASSSWISGRSYNEQFF. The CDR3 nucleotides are TGTGCCAGCAGCTCCTGGATCTCGGGACGAAGCTACAATGAGCAGTTCTTC.

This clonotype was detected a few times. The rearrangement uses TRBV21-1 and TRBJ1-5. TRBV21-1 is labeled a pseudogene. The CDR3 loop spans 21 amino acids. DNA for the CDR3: TGTGCCAGCAGCAAAGGGGTCGCGGGGAGATCAAGGTTTGGGGGCAATCAGCCCCAGCATTTT. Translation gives CASSKGVAGRSRFGGNQPQHF.

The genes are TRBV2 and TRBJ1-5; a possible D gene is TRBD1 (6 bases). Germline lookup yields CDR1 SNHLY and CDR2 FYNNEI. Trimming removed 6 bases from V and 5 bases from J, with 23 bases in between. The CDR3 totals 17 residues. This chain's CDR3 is CASRGGATGKRHQPQHF. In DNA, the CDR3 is TGTGCCAGCAGAGGGGGGGCCACAGGGAAGCGACATCAGCCCCAGCATTTT.

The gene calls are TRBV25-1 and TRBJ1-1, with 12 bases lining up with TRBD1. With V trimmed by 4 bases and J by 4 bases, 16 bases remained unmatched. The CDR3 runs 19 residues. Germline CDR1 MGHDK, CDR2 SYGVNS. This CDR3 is CASSAIGGTGGFLSTEAFF. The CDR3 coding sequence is TGTGCCAGCAGTGCCATTGGGGGGACAGGGGGCTTTTTGAGCACTGAAGCTTTCTTT.

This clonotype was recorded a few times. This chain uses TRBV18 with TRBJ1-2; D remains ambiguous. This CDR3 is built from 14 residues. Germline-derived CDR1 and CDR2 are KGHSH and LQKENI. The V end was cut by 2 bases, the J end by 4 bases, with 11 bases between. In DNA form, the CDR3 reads TGTGCCAGCTCACCAGATGCTGGAGGCTATGGCTACACCTTC. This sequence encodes CASSPDAGGYGYTF. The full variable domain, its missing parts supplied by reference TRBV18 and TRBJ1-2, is NAGVMQNPRHLVRRRGQEARLRCSPMKGHSHVYWYRQLPEEGLKFMVYLQKENIIDESGMPKERFSAEFPKEGPSILRIQQVVRGDSAAYFCASSPDAGGYGYTFGSGTRLTVV.

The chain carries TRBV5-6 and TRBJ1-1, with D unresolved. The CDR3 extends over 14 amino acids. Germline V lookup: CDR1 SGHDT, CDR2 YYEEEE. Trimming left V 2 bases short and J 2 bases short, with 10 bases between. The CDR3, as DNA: TGTGCCAGCAGCTTCCTTGGAAGAAACACTGAAGCTTTCTTT. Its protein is CASSFLGRNTEAFF.

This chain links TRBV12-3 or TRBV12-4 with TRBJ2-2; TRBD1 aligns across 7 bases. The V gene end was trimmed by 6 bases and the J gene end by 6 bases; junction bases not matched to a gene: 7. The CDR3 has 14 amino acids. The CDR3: CASSVTGVAGELFF. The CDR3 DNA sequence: TGTGCCAGCAGCGTTACAGGGGTCGCCGGGGAGCTGTTTTTT.

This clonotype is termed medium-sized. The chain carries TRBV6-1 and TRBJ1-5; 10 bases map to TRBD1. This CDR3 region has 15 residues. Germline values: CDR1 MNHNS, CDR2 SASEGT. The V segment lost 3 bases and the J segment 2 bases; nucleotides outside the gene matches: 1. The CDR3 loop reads CASSEGTGGNQPQHF. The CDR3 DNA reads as TGTGCCAGCAGTGAGGGGACAGGGGGCAATCAGCCCCAGCATTTT.

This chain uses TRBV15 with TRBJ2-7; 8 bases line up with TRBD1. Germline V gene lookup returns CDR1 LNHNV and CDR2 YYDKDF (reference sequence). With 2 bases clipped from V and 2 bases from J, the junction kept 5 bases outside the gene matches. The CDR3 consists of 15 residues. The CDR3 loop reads CATSRPGGGTYEQYF. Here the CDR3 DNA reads TGTGCCACCAGCAGACCAGGGGGCGGCACCTACGAGCAGTACTTC.

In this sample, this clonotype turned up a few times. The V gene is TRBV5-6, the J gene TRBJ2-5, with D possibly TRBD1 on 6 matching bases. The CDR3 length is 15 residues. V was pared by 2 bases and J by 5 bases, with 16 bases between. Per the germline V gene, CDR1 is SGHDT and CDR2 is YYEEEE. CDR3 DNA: TGTGCCAGCAGCTTTCCCCAGGGGTGGGTGGAGACCCAGTACTTC. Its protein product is CASSFPQGWVETQYF. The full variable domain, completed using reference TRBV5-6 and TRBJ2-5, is DAGVTQSPTHLIKTRGQQVTLRCSPKSGHDTVSWYQQALGQGPQFIFQYYEEEERQRGNFPDRFSGHQFPNYSSELNVNALLLGDSALYLCASSFPQGWVETQYFGPGTRLLVL.

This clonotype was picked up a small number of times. CDR3 in amino acids: CASSLDTGGWNEQFF. As DNA, the CDR3 is TGTGCCAGCAGCTTAGATACAGGGGGCTGGAATGAGCAGTTCTTC. V is TRBV7-9 and J is TRBJ2-1; 9 nucleotides agree with TRBD1. Germline V gene data show CDR1 as SEHNR and CDR2 as FQNEAQ (reference sequence). Trimming removed 1 base from V and 7 bases from J; junction bases left unmatched: 5. The CDR3 is made up of 15 amino acids.

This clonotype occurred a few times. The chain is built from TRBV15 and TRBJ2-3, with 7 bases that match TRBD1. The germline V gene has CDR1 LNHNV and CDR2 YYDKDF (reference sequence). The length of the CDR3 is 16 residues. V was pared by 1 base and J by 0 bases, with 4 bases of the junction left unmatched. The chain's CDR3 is CATSRVAGGSTDTQYF. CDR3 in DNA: TGTGCCACCAGCAGAGTGGCAGGGGGTAGCACAGATACGCAGTATTTT. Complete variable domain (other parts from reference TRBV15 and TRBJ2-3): DAMVIQNPRYQVTQFGKPVTLSCSQTLNHNVMYWYQQKSSQAPKLLFHYYDKDFNNEADTPDNFQSRRPNTSFCFLDIRSPGLGDTAMYLCATSRVAGGSTDTQYFGPGTRLTVL.